These 10 T cell receptor beta chains were all obtained from the same sample, sequenced in a study of chemoradiotherapy in HPV16-positive cancers. Assay: immunoSEQ multiplex PCR; the TCRdb copy retains only in-frame clones and omits some. The sample lists roughly 11,000 clones; around 80% were seen once. The sample here was taken from a patient who underwent chemoradiotherapy. These receptors were obtained from a human donor with HPV-associated anogenital cancer.

In its sample, this clone was seen a few times. V and J are TRBV9 and TRBJ1-6, with 7 positions matching TRBD1. The ends lost 4 bases at V and 8 bases at J; junction bases unmatched: 9. This CDR3 comprises 15 residues. The germline V gene encodes CDR1 SGDLS and CDR2 YYNGEE. CDR3 region: CASSPQTGIHSPLHF. The CDR3, as DNA: TGTGCCAGCAGCCCTCAGACAGGGATTCATTCACCCCTCCACTTT.

This chain joins TRBV2 and TRBJ1-4; TRBD1 agrees at 8 bases. There are 15 residues in the CDR3. Per the germline V gene, CDR1 is SNHLY and CDR2 is FYNNEI. V lost 5 bases and J lost 5; bases outside the gene matches: 7. In nucleotides, the CDR3 is TGTGCCAGCAGTCTCCAGGGGGCCGAAAATGAAAAACTGTTTTTT. The encoded protein is CASSLQGAENEKLFF.

CDR3 coding DNA: TGTGCCACCAGCAGAGGGGGATCTGGAAACACCATATATTTT. It specifies CATSRGGSGNTIYF. The chain has TRBV15 and TRBJ1-3; D gene ambiguous. The CDR3 consists of 14 residues. V lost 1 base, J lost 1 base, and 5 bases lay in between. Per the germline V gene, CDR1 is LNHNV and CDR2 is YYDKDF (reference sequence).

The chain couples TRBV4-3 to TRBJ1-4; D remains unclear. Germline V gene sequence: CDR1 LGHNA, CDR2 YSLEER. V was shortened by 4 bases and J by 8 bases, with 14 bases between the two germline ends. CDR3 size: 14 residues. Here the CDR3 DNA reads TGCGCCAGCAGCCGGAAAGGTGAAGGAGAAAAACTGTTTTTT. Translated, it gives CASSRKGEGEKLFF.

This rearrangement joins TRBV5-1 to TRBJ1-1, with 10 positions matching TRBD1. With V trimmed by 0 bases and J by 2 bases, 13 bases remained unmatched. The CDR3 totals 19 residues. From germline, CDR1 is SGHRS and CDR2 YFSETQ. Here the CDR3 reads CASSLVHMGQGILNTEAFF. The CDR3 DNA follows: TGCGCCAGCAGCTTGGTACATATGGGACAGGGGATACTTAACACTGAAGCTTTCTTT.

The gene calls are TRBV5-1 and TRBJ1-1, with no clear D. The CDR3 has 17 amino acids. V shed 4 bases and J shed 4 bases, with 23 bases lying between them. CDR1 and CDR2 (germline): SGHRS, YFSETQ. The CDR3 DNA is TGCGCCAGCAGCCCGGGCCTCCAAGCGGTCTTGGCCACTGAAGCTTTCTTT. Translated, it gives CASSPGLQAVLATEAFF.

The rearrangement links TRBV28 to TRBJ1-2, with TRBD1 matching over 9 bases. The ends lost 5 bases at V and 4 bases at J; junction bases unmatched: 8. The CDR3 extends over 15 amino acids. Germline CDR1 is MDHEN and CDR2 is SYDVKM. The CDR3 loop reads CASSISGTGLYGYTF. CDR3 nucleotide sequence: TGTGCCAGCAGTATATCCGGGACAGGGCTCTATGGCTACACCTTC.

This chain links TRBV7-2 with TRBJ2-1, with 12 nucleotides matching TRBD2. This CDR3 is built from 17 residues. The V gene end was trimmed by 2 bases and the J gene end by 5 bases; junction bases not matched to a gene: 7. Germline lookup yields CDR1 SGHTA and CDR2 FQGNSA. As DNA, the CDR3 is TGTGCCAGCAGCTTATCGGCTAGCGGGGGGGCTGACAATGAGCAGTTCTTC. Protein sequence: CASSLSASGGADNEQFF. Full variable domain (missing parts from reference TRBV7-2 and TRBJ2-1): GAGVSQSPSNKVTEKGKDVELRCDPISGHTALYWYRQSLGQGLEFLIYFQGNSAPDKSGLPSDRFSAERTGGSVSTLTIQRTQQEDSAVYLCASSLSASGGADNEQFFGPGTRLTVL.

The J gene is TRBJ2-5, the V gene TRBV11-3; the D gene could be TRBD1 or TRBD2 (5 bases each). Germline CDR1 reads SGHNT; CDR2 reads YENEEA. This CDR3 has 13 amino acids. The ends were cut back, 3 bases at V and 3 bases at J, with 8 bases in the middle. The CDR3: CASSLGVKETQYF. DNA for the CDR3: TGTGCCAGCAGCTTGGGGGTCAAAGAGACCCAGTACTTC.

The rearrangement uses TRBV4-1 and TRBJ1-1; D is ambiguous. Germline lookup yields CDR1 MGHRA and CDR2 YSYEKL. V lost 1 base and J lost 1, with 19 bases in between. The CDR3 extends over 18 amino acids. Here the CDR3 DNA reads TGCGCCAGCAGCCAAGTGAGGGATCTAGTGGCTTCGAACACTGAAGCTTTCTTT. This codes for CASSQVRDLVASNTEAFF.